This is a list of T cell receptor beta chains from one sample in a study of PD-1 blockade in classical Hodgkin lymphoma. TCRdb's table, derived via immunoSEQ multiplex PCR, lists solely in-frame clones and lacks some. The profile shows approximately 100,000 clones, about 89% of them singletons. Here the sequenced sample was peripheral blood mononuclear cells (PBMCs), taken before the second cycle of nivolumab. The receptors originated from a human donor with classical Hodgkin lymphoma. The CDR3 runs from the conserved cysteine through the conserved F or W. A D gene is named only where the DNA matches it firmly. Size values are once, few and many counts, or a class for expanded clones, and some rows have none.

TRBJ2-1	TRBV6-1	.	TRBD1	CASSSGQGRFF	TGTGCCAGCAGTTCCGGACAGGGAAGGTTCTTC
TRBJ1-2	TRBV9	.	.	CASSTPAGWDDGGYTF	TGTGCCAGCAGCACTCCAGCGGGGTGGGACGATGGAGGCTACACCTTC
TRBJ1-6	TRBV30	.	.	CAWGGGSYNSPLHF	TGTGCCTGGGGGGGTGGCTCCTATAATTCACCCCTCCACTTT
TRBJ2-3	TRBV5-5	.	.	CASSWVPITDTQYF	TGTGCCAGCAGCTGGGTACCAATCACAGATACGCAGTATTTT
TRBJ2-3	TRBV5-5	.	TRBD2	CASSLIAGGFQDTQYF	TGTGCCAGCAGCCTTATAGCGGGGGGATTCCAAGATACGCAGTATTTT
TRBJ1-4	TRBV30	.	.	CACHSTVTNEKLFF	TGTGCCTGCCACTCGACAGTGACTAATGAAAAACTGTTTTTT
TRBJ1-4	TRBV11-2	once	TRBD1	CASSLGPSTGEDEKLFF	TGTGCCAGCAGCTTAGGTCCTTCGACAGGGGAGGATGAAAAACTGTTTTTT
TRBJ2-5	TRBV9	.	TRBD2	CASSVGGAGGWETQYF	TGTGCCAGCAGCGTAGGCGGAGCGGGGGGGTGGGAGACCCAGTACTTC
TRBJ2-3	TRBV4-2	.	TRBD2	CASSQEKRGDTQYF	TGTGCCAGCAGCCAAGAAAAGCGGGGAGATACGCAGTATTTT
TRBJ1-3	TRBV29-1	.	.	CSVGGSTGNTIYF	TGCAGCGTTGGAGGGAGTACTGGAAACACCATATATTTT
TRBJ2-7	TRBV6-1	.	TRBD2	CASSTSGNYEQYF	TGTGCCAGCTCGACTAGCGGGAACTACGAGCAGTACTTC
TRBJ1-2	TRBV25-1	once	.	CASSENTGWHPLSYTF	TGTGCCAGCAGTGAAAACACCGGGTGGCACCCTCTGAGCTACACCTTC
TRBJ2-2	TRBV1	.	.	CTSSPRCGELFF	TGCACCAGCAGCCCGAGGTGTGGGGAGCTGTTTTTT
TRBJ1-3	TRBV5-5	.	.	CASSRPDGRSGNTIYF	TGTGCCAGCAGCAGGCCGGACGGACGCTCTGGAAACACCATATATTTT
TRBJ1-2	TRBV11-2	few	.	CASSLNSWVVTGGYTF	TGTGCCAGCAGCTTAAATTCTTGGGTGGTCACGGGAGGCTACACCTTC
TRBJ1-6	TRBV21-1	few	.	CASTHPGTGHNSPLHF	TGTGCCAGCACCCACCCCGGGACAGGCCATAATTCACCCCTCCACTTT
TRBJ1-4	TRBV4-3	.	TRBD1	CASSQRQGVEKLFF	TGCGCCAGCAGCCAAAGGCAGGGGGTTGAAAAACTGTTTTTT
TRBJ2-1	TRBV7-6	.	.	CASSLTSFLFF	TGTGCCAGCAGCTTAACTAGCTTTCTGTTCTTC
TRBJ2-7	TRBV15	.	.	CATSSASEQYF	TGTGCCACCAGCTCAGCGAGCGAGCAGTACTTC
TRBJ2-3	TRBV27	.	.	CASRIGGTDTQYF	TGTGCCAGCCGGATAGGGGGCACAGATACGCAGTATTTT
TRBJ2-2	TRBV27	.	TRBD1	CASRTGGKVGNTGELFF	TGTGCCAGCAGAACAGGGGGCAAGGTGGGAAACACCGGGGAGCTGTTTTTT
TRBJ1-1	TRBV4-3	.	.	CASSQQLALNTEAFF	TGCGCCAGCAGCCAACAGTTAGCGCTGAACACTGAAGCTTTCTTT
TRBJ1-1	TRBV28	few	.	CASSVEGVGAFF	TGTGCCAGCAGCGTTGAAGGGGTAGGAGCTTTCTTT
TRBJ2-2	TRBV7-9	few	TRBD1	CASRLPGGRLYTGELFF	TGTGCCAGCAGACTCCCAGGGGGCCGCCTTTACACCGGGGAGCTGTTTTTT
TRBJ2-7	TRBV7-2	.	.	CASSFDPGTTYEQYF	TGTGCCAGCAGCTTCGATCCCGGCACAACCTACGAGCAGTACTTC
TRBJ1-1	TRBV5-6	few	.	CASSPGLNTEAFF	TGTGCCAGCAGCCCCGGCCTGAACACTGAAGCTTTCTTT
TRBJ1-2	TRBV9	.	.	CASSTSPLMDYGYTF	TGTGCCAGCAGCACCTCCCCCCTAATGGACTATGGCTACACCTTC
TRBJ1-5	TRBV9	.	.	CASSVLVGNQPQHF	TGTGCCAGCAGCGTGCTGGTCGGCAATCAGCCCCAGCATTTT
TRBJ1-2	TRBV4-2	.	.	CASSGRDLYGYTF	TGTGCCAGCAGCGGCCGGGACCTCTATGGCTACACCTTC
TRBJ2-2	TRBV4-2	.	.	CASSPLGGPNTGELFF	TGTGCCAGCAGCCCCCTAGGAGGTCCGAACACCGGGGAGCTGTTTTTT